This T cell receptor beta chain comes out of a study of blood T cell repertoires in COVID-19. Study-wide background: The United States, Italy and Spain provided the acute and convalescent COVID-19 samples.

The CDR3 consists of 12 residues. Losses at the gene ends were 4 bases for V and 4 bases for J; bases not matched to a gene: 0. CDR1 is GTSNPN and CDR2 is SVGIG in the germline V gene (reference sequence). The data were produced by immunoSEQ multiplex PCR, yet TCRdb's version contains in-frame clones alone and is incomplete. The profile shows roughly 150,000 clones, about 83% of them singletons. This chain links TRBV30 with TRBJ2-1; 8 nucleotides agree with TRBD1. The TCR sequence derives from a woman aged 80 or older with COVID-19, enrolled during active disease. Sequencing used peripheral blood. CDR3 coding DNA: TGTGCCTGGAACAGGGGGTACAATGAGCAGTTCTTC. Amino acids: CAWNRGYNEQFF.